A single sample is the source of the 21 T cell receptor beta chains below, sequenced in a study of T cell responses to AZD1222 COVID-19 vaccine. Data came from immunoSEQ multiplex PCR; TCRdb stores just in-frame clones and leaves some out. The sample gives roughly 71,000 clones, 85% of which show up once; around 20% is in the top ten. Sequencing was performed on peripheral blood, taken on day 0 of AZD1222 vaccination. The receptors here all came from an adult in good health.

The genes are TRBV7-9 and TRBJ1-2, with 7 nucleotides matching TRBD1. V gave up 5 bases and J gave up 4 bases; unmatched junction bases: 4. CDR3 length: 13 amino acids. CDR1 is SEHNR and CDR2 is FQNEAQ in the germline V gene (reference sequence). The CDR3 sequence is CASSPTGAYGYTF. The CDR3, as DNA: TGTGCCAGCAGCCCCACAGGGGCCTATGGCTACACCTTC. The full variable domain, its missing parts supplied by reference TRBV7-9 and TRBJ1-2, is DTGVSQNPRHKITKRGQNVTFRCDPISEHNRLYWYRQTLGQGPEFLTYFQNEAQLEKSRLLSDRFSAERPKGSFSTLEIQRTEQGDSAMYLCASSPTGAYGYTFGSGTRLTVV.

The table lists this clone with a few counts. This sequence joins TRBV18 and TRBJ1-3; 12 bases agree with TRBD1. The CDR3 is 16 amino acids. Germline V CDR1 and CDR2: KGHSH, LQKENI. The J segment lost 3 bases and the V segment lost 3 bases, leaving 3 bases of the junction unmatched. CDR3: CASSPGTGGGGNTIYF. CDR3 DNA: TGTGCCAGCTCACCCGGGACAGGGGGCGGTGGAAACACCATATATTTT.

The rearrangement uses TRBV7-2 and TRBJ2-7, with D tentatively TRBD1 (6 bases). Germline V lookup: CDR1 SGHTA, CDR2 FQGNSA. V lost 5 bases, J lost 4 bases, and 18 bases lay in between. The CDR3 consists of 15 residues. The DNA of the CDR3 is TGTGCCAGCAGCGAGGCGGTTGGGGGCCTTTACGAGCAGTACTTC. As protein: CASSEAVGGLYEQYF.

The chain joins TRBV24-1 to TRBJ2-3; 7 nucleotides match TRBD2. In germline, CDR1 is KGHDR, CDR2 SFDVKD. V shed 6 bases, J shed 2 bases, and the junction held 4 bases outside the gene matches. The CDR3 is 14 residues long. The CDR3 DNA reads TGTGCCACCAGTCCTAGCGGACCCACAGATACGCAGTATTTT. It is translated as CATSPSGPTDTQYF.

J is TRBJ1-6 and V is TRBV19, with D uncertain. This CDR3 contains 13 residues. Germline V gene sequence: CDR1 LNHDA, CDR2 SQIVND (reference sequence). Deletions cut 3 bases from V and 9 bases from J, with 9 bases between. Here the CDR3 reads CASSIAWSSPLHF. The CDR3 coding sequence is TGTGCCAGTAGTATCGCGTGGAGTTCACCCCTCCACTTT.

The CDR3 nucleotides are TGTGCCAGCAGCCAAGATTGGGCGAACACTGAAGCTTTCTTT. Amino acids: CASSQDWANTEAFF. The chain combines TRBV3-1 (or the pseudogene TRBV3-2) with TRBJ1-1; D gene ambiguous. Germline V CDR1 and CDR2: LGHDT, YNNKEL (reference sequence). This CDR3 has 14 amino acids. V was pared by 0 bases and J by 1 base, with 6 bases between.

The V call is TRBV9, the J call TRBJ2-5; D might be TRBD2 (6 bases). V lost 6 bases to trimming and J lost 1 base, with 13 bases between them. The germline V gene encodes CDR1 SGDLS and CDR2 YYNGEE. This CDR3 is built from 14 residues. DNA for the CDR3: TGTGCCAGCACCTCCGGGGGAGTCCAAGAGACCCAGTACTTC. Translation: CASTSGGVQETQYF. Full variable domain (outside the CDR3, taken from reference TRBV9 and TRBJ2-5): DSGVTQTPKHLITATGQRVTLRCSPRSGDLSVYWYQQSLDQGLQFLIQYYNGEERAKGNILERFSAQQFPDLHSELNLSSLELGDSALYFCASTSGGVQETQYFGPGTRLLVL.

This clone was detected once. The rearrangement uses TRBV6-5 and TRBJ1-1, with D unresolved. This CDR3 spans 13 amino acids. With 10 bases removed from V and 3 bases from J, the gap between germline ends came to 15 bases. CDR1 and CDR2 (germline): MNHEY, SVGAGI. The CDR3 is CATGRAVDTEAFF. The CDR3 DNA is TGTGCCACCGGGAGGGCGGTGGACACTGAAGCTTTCTTT.

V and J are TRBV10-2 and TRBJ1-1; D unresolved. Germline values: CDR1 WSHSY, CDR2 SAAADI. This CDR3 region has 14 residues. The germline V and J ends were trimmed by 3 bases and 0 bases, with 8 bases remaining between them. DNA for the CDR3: TGCGCCAGCAGTGACGTAGGGTTGAACACTGAAGCTTTCTTT. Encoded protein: CASSDVGLNTEAFF.

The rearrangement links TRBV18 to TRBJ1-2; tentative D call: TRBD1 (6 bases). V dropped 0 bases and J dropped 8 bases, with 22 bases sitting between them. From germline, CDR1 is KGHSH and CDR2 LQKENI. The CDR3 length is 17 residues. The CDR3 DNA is TGTGCCAGCTCACCACCGTCCCCGTCGGGGGGGGCGCGGGGCTACACCTTC. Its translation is CASSPPSPSGGARGYTF.

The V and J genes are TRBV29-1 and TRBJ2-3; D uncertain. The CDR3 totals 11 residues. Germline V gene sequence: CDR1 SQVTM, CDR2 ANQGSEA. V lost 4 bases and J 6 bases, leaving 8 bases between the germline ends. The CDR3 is CSVGFSDTQYF. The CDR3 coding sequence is TGCAGCGTTGGGTTCTCCGATACGCAGTATTTT.

The DNA of the CDR3 is TGCGCCAGCAGCCAAGACAGGGGATCTCTGGGCTACACCTTC. Translating gives CASSQDRGSLGYTF. The J gene is TRBJ1-2, the V gene TRBV5-1; 8 bases align to TRBD1. Germline V lookup: CDR1 SGHRS, CDR2 YFSETQ. The CDR3 is 14 residues long. V lost 4 bases to trimming and J lost 8 bases; unmatched junction nucleotides: 10.

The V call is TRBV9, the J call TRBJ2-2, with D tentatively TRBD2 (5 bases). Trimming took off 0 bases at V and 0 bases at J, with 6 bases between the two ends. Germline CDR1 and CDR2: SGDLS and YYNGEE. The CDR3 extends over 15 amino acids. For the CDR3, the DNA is TGTGCCAGCAGCGTAGTACTAGCGAACACCGGGGAGCTGTTTTTT. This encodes CASSVVLANTGELFF.

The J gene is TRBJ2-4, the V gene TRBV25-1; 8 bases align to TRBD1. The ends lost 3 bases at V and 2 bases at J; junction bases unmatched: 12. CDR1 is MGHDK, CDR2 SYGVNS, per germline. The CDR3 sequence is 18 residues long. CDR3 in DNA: TGTGCCAGCAGTGATTCGACAGGGGTTGGGATAACCAAAAACATTCAGTACTTC. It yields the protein CASSDSTGVGITKNIQYF.

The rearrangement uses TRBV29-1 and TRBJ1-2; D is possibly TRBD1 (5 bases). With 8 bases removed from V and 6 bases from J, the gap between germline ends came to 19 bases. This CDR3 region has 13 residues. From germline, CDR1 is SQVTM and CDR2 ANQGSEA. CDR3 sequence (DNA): TGCAGCACCAAAGGGGACCGGAGGAATGGCTACACCTTC. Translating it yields CSTKGDRRNGYTF.

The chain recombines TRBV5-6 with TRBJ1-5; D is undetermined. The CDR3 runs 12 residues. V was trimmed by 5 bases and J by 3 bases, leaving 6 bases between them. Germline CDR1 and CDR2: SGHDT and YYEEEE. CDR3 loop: CASSRTNQPQHF. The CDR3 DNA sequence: TGTGCCAGCAGTCGGACCAATCAGCCCCAGCATTTT.

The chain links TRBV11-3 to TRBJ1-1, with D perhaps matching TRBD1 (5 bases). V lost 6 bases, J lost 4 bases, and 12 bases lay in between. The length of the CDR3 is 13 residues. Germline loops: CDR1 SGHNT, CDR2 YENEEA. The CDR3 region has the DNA TGTGCCAGCAGTTCCAGGGAGGGCACTGAAGCTTTCTTT. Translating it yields CASSSREGTEAFF.

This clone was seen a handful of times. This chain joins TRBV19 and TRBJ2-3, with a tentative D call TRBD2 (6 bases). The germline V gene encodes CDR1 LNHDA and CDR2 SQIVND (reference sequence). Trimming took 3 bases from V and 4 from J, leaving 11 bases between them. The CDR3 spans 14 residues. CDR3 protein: CASSIRGGADTQYF. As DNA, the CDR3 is TGTGCCAGTAGTATCCGGGGCGGGGCAGATACGCAGTATTTT.

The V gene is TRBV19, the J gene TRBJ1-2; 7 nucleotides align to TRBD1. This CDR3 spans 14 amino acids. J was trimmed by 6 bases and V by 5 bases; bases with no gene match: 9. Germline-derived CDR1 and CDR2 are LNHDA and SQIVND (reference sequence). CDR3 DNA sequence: TGTGCCAGTAGTGGCCAGGGGGAAATCCATGGCTACACCTTC. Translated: CASSGQGEIHGYTF.

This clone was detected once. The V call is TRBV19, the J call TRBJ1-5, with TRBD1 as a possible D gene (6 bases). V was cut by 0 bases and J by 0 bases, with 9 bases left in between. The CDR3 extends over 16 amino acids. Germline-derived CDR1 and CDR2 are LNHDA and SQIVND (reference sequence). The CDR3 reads CASSIEGALSNQPQHF. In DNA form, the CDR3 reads TGTGCCAGTAGTATAGAGGGGGCCCTTAGCAATCAGCCCCAGCATTTT.

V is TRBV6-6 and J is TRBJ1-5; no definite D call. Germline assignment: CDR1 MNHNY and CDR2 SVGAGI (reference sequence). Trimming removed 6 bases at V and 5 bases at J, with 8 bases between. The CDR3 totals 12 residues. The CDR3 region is CASRGGDQPQHF. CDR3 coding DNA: TGTGCCAGCAGGGGAGGCGATCAGCCCCAGCATTTT.